This TCR beta chain stems from a study of blood T cells in healthy people across ages. Study at large: About one barcoded beta molecule per two T cells came from capture by template switching.

This clonotype showed up many times. A second PCR of roughly 7 to 11 cycles used a sample-barcoded 5' primer and a J-beta primer mix. TCRdb analysed the 5' RACE reads with MiXCR anew, one entry per CDR3 protein. This sample yields about 590,000 distinct CDR3 sequences, of which about 30% are seen a single time; approximately 14% belongs to the top ten. Total RNA extracted from each sample amounted to at least 6 micrograms. Germline V gene lookup returns CDR1 DFQATT and CDR2 SNEGSKA (reference sequence). Germline trimming cut 5 bases from V and 1 base from J; bases unmatched to any gene: 2. The CDR3 sequence is 13 residues long.

The chain employs TRBV20-1 and TRBJ1-5; 7 bases agree with TRBD1. The sequenced sample was blood. The receptor was derived from a woman at least 80 years old in good health. CDR3 residues: CSAQQGSNQPQHF. DNA for the CDR3: TGCAGTGCTCAACAGGGGAGCAATCAGCCCCAGCATTTT.